This T cell receptor beta chain came from a study of CD8 T cells in ankylosing spondylitis (dated by TCRdb to about 2017). Describing the broader study: The study profiled T cell receptor beta repertoires in healthy donors and ankylosing spondylitis patients to find disease-linked TCR variants. The full study cohort comprised about 23 ankylosing spondylitis patients and 110 or so healthy donors. Samples of peripheral blood were taken, and for ankylosing spondylitis patients, synovial fluid was collected as well. The study at large found these results: Some of the motif variants had been reported before in the synovial fluid and blood of reactive arthritis patients, a finding that suggests common disease-initiation mechanisms. Blood from ankylosing spondylitis patients appeared to be characterized by a TCR beta motif made up of eight highly homologous amino acid variants. According to the report, matched synovial fluid samples from ankylosing spondylitis patients were significantly enriched for the disease-linked clones. In peripheral blood, the disease-linked clones were found at relatively low frequencies and had a CD8+ phenotype.

Sequencing instrument: Illumina HiSeq 2500. Quantitative 5'-RACE with molecular barcodes was used to prepare TCR beta libraries. The authors processed their data as follows. To identify disease-linked TCR variants, a new computational method was used, one built on a probabilistic model of VDJ rearrangement. The public reads were reprocessed in TCRdb via fastp at Q25 and MiXCR, keeping in-frame beta chains. Identical CDR3 protein sequences are pooled into one entry, listed with their most common genes and DNA. The authors' filters were not applied to this entry. This sample has some 95,000 distinct CDR3 sequences in its table, and 7.5% to 9% of those were observed once. The ten top clones hold roughly 5.5% of the sample. The CDR3 has 16 amino acids, counting the end cysteine and phenylalanine. Only the CDR3 part of the read is kept: 48 bases, read in frame from the first base. CDR1 is given as LGHNA and CDR2 as YNFKEQ, both from the germline V gene. V is pruned by 0 bases and J by 0 bases, leaving 4 bases of the junction without a gene match.

The table lists this clonotype with a few counts. Its antigen is unknown. Base qualities are not at hand, and no much larger clone is one base apart. This receptor was taken from a male donor with ankylosing spondylitis or in good health (not recorded which). Specimen: blood, either unsorted or a sorted T cell fraction (not recorded which). The sequence links TRBV4-2 to TRBJ2-5; 7 bases in the junction line up with TRBD2. The nucleotide sequence is given as TGTGCCAGCAGCCAAGAAGCTAGCGGTTACCAAGAGACCCAGTACTTC. Translation gives CASSQEASGYQETQYF.